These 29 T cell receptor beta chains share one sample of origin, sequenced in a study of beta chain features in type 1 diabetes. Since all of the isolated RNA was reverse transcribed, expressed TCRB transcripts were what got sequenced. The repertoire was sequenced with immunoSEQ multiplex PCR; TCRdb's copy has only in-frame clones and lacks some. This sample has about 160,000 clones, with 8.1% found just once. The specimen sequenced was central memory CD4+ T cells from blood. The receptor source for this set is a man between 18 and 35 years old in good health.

The CDR3 coding sequence is TGTGCCATCGCAGACAGGGGAAAGAACACTGAAGCTTTCTTT. Translated, it gives CAIADRGKNTEAFF. The chain is built from TRBV10-3 and TRBJ1-1; 8 nucleotides agree with TRBD1. The J segment lost 1 base and the V segment lost 8 bases, leaving 6 bases of the junction unmatched. Germline CDR1 reads ENHRY; CDR2 reads SYGVKD. The CDR3 has 14 amino acids.

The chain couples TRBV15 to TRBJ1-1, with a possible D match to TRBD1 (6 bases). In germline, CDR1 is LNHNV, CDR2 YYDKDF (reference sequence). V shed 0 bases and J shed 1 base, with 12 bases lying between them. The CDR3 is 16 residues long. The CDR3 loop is CATSRDRGEWNTEAFF. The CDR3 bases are TGTGCCACCAGCAGAGACAGGGGAGAATGGAACACTGAAGCTTTCTTT.

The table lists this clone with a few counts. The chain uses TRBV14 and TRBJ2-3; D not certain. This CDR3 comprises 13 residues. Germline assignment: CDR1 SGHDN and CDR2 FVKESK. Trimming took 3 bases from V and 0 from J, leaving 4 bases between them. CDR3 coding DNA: TGTGCCAGCAGCCACTATAGCACAGATACGCAGTATTTT. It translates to CASSHYSTDTQYF. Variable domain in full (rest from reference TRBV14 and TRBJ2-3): EAGVTQFPSHSVIEKGQTVTLRCDPISGHDNLYWYRRVMGKEIKFLLHFVKESKQDESGMPNNRFLAERTGGTYSTLKVQPAELEDSGVYFCASSHYSTDTQYFGPGTRLTVL.

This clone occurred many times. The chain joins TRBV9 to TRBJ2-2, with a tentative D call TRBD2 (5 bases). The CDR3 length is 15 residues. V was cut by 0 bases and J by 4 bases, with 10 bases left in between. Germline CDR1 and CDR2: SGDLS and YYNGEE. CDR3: CASSVAPSFTGELFF. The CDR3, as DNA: TGTGCCAGCAGCGTAGCTCCTAGCTTCACCGGGGAGCTGTTTTTT.

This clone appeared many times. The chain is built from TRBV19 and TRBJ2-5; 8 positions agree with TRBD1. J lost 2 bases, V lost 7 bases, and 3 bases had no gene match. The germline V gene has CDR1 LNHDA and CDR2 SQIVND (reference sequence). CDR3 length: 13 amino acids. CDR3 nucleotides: TGTGCCAGTAAGAACAGGGGGCAAGAGACCCAGTACTTC. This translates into CASKNRGQETQYF.

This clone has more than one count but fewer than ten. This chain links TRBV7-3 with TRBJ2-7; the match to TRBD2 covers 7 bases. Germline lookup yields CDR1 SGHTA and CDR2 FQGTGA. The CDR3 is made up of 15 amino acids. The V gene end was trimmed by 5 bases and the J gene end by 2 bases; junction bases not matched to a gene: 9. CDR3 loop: CASSPGASGTYEQYF. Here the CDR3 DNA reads TGTGCCAGCAGCCCCGGGGCTAGCGGAACCTACGAGCAGTACTTC.

CDR3 sequence: CASSLWGQLIDTF. The DNA of the CDR3 is TGTGCCAGCAGCTTATGGGGACAGTTGATAGACACCTTC. The genes are TRBV2 and TRBJ1-2; 7 bases align to TRBD1. Germline V gives CDR1 SNHLY, CDR2 FYNNEI. V gave up 6 bases and J gave up 12 bases; unmatched junction bases: 13. CDR3 length: 13 residues. The variable domain in full, completed from reference TRBV2 and TRBJ1-2, reads EPEVTQTPSHQVTQMGQEVILRCVPISNHLYFYWYRQILGQKVEFLVSFYNNEISEKSEIFDDQFSVERPDGSNFTLKIRSTKLEDSAMYFCASSLWGQLIDTFGSGTRLTVV.

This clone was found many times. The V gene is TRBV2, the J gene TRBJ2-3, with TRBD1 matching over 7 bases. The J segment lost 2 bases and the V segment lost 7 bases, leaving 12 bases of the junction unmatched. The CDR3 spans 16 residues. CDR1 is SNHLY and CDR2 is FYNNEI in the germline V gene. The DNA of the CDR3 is TGTGCCAGCACTCTTGACGGGACAGCGGTCACAGATACGCAGTATTTT. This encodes CASTLDGTAVTDTQYF.

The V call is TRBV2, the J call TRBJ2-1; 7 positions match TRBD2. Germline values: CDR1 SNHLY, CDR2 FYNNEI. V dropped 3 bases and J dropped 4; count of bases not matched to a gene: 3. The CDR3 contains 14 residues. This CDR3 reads CASSEEREYNEQFF. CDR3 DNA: TGTGCCAGCAGTGAGGAGCGGGAATACAATGAGCAGTTCTTC.

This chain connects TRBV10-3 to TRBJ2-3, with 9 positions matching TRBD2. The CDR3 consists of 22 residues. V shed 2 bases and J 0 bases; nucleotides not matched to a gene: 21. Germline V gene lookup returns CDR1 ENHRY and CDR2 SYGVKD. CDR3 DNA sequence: TGTGCCATCAGTGAGGTCGCGGTTGAAAGCGGGAGGCCCCCCCTCAGCACAGATACGCAGTATTTT. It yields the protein CAISEVAVESGRPPLSTDTQYF.

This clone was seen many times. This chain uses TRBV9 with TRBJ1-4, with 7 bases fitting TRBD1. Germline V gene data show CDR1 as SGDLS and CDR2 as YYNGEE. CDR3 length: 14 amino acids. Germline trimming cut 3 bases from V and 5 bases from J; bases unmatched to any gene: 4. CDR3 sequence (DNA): TGTGCCAGCAGCGCTAGGACAGGAAATGAAAAACTGTTTTTT. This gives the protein CASSARTGNEKLFF.

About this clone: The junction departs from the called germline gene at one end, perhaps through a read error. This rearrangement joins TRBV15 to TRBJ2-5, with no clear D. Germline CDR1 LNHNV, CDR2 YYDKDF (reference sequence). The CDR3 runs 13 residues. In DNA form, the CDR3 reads TGTGCCACCAGCGGAGATATTAAAGAGACCCAGTACTTC. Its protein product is CATSGDIKETQYF.

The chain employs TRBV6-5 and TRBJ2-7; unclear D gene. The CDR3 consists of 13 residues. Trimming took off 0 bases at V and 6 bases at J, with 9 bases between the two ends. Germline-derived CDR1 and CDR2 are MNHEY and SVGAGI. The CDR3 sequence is CASSYSGSVEQYF. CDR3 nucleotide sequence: TGTGCCAGCAGTTACTCTGGTAGTGTCGAGCAGTACTTC.

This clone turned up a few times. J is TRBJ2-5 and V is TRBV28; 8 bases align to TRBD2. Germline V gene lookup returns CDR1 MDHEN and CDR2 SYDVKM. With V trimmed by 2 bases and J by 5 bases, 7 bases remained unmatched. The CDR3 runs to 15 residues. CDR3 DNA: TGTGCCAGCAGTTTACGGCTAGCGGGTGGGGAGACCCAGTACTTC. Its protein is CASSLRLAGGETQYF. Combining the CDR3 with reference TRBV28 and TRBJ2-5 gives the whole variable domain DVKVTQSSRYLVKRTGEKVFLECVQDMDHENMFWYRQDPGLGLRLIYFSYDVKMKEKGDIPEGYSVSREKKERFSLILESASTNQTSMYLCASSLRLAGGETQYFGPGTRLLVL.

CDR3 protein: CASSLGRSEQFF. As DNA, the CDR3 is TGTGCCAGCAGCTTGGGTCGGAGTGAGCAGTTCTTC. The V call is TRBV5-6, the J call TRBJ2-1; D is unresolved. The CDR3 runs to 12 residues. The germline CDR1 and CDR2 sequences are SGHDT and YYEEEE. Trimming shortened V by 0 bases and J by 9 bases, and 7 bases separated the two germline ends. Variable domain in full (rest from reference TRBV5-6 and TRBJ2-1): DAGVTQSPTHLIKTRGQQVTLRCSPKSGHDTVSWYQQALGQGPQFIFQYYEEEERQRGNFPDRFSGHQFPNYSSELNVNALLLGDSALYLCASSLGRSEQFFGPGTRLTVL.

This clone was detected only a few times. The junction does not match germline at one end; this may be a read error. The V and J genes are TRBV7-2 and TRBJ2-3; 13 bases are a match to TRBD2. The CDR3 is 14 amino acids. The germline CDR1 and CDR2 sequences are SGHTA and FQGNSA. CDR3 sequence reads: CASSSRTSGSPGDF. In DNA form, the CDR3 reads TGTGCCAGCAGCTCACGGACTAGCGGGAGCCCAGGAGATTTT.

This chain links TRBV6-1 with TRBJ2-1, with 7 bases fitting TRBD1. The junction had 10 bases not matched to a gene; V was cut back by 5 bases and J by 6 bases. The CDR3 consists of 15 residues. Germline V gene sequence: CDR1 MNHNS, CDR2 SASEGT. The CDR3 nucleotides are TGTGCCAGCAGTTCCGGGACAGCAACAGGCAATGAGCAGTTCTTC. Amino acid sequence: CASSSGTATGNEQFF.

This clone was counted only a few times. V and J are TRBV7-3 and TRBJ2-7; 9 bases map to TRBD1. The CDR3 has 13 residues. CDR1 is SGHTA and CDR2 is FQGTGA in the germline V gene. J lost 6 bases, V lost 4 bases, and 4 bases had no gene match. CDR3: CASSSDRGGEQYF. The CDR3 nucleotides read TGTGCCAGCAGCTCGGACAGGGGAGGCGAGCAGTACTTC.

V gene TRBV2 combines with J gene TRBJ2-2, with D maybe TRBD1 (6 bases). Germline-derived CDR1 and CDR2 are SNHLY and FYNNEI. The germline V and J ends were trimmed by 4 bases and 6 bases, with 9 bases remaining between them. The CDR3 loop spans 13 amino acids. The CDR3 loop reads CASSGAGAGELFF. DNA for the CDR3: TGTGCCAGCAGTGGTGCAGGGGCCGGGGAGCTGTTTTTT.

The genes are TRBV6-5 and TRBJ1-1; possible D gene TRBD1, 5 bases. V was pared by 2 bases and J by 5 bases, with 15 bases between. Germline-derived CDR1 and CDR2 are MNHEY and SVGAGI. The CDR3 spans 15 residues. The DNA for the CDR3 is TGTGCCAGCAGTTACCGCCAAGGGGTCCCTACTGAAGCTTTCTTT. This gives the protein CASSYRQGVPTEAFF.

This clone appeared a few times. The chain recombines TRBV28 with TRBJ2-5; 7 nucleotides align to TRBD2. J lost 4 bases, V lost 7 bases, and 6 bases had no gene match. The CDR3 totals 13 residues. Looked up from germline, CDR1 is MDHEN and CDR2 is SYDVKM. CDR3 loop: CASNPGGRETQYF. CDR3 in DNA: TGTGCCAGCAACCCGGGGGGTAGAGAGACCCAGTACTTC. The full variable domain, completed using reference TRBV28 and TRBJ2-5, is DVKVTQSSRYLVKRTGEKVFLECVQDMDHENMFWYRQDPGLGLRLIYFSYDVKMKEKGDIPEGYSVSREKKERFSLILESASTNQTSMYLCASNPGGRETQYFGPGTRLLVL.

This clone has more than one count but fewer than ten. CDR3 in amino acids: CASSLAGQGTETQYF. In nucleotides, the CDR3 is TGCGCCAGCAGCTTAGCGGGACAGGGCACGGAGACCCAGTACTTC. The chain combines TRBV5-1 with TRBJ2-5, with TRBD1 matching 9 bases. Germline values: CDR1 SGHRS, CDR2 YFSETQ. CDR3 length: 15 amino acids. J gave up 5 bases and V 2 bases, and 7 bases lay outside the gene matches.

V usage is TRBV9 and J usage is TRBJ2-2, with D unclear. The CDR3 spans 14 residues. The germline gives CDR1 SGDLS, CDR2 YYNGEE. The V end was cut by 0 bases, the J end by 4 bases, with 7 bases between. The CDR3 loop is CASSVVVGTGELFF. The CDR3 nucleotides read TGTGCCAGCAGCGTAGTCGTCGGCACCGGGGAGCTGTTTTTT.

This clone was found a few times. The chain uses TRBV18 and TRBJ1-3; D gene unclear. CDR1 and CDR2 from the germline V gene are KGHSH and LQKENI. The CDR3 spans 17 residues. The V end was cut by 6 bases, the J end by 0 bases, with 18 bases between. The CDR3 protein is CASSQAGHLSSGNTIYF. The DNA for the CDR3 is TGTGCCAGCTCCCAGGCGGGCCACCTGAGCTCTGGAAACACCATATATTTT.

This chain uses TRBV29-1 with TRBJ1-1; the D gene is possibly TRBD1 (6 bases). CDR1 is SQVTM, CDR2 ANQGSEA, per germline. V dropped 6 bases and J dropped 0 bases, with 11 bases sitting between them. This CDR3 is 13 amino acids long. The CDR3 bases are TGCAGCGTGCTTGGGGACATGAACACTGAAGCTTTCTTT. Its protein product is CSVLGDMNTEAFF.

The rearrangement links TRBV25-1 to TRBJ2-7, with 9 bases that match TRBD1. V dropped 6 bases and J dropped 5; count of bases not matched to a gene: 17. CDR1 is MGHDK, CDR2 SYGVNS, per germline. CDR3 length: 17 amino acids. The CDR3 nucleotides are TGTGCCAGCAGGAGTAATAGGGCGACAGGGGGTGTCAACGAGCAGTACTTC. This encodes CASRSNRATGGVNEQYF.

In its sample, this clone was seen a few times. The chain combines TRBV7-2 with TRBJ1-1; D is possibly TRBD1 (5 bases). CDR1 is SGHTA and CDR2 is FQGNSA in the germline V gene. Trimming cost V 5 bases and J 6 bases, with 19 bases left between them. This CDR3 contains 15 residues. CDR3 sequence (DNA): TGTGCCAGCAGCCTCAACCCTATCGACAGAGCTGAAGCTTTCTTT. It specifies CASSLNPIDRAEAFF.

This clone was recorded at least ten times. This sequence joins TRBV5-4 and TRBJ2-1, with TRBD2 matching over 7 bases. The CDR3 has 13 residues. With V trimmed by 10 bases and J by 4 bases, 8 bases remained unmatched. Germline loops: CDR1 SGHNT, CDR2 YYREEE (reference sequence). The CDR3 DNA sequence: TGTGCCTTTACTAGCGAGTATTACAATGAGCAGTTCTTC. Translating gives CAFTSEYYNEQFF.

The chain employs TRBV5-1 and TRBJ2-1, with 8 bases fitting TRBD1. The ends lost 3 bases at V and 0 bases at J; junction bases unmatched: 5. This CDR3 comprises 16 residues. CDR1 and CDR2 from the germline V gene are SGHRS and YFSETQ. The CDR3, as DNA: TGCGCCAGCAGCTGGAACACAGGGGGCTCCTACAATGAGCAGTTCTTC. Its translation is CASSWNTGGSYNEQFF.